The subject of this entry is one TCR beta chain. This entry comes from a study of blood T cell repertoires in COVID-19. Germline V gene lookup returns CDR1 SGHRS and CDR2 YFSETQ. The CDR3 length is 14 residues. V trimming: 6 bases; J trimming: 3 bases; junction bases outside the gene matches: 4. Self-reported history from a screening survey and questionnaire set each donor's cohort. Each recovered donor of Cohort 3 presented with two negative PCRs, clearance, or symptom resolution. Produced via immunoSEQ multiplex PCR; TCRdb's table is partial and in-frame only. The table shows almost 500,000 clones, with around nine tenths occurring only once.

This chain uses TRBV5-1 with TRBJ1-1, with TRBD1 matching 11 bases. Sequenced material: PBMCs or T cells enriched from blood (not recorded which). This sequence originates from a woman aged 60-70 years who had recovered from COVID-19. The chain's CDR3 is CASNPGQGDTEAFF. DNA for the CDR3: TGCGCCAGCAACCCGGGACAGGGGGACACTGAAGCTTTCTTT.